This paragraph reports one T cell receptor (beta chain). Its matching antigen is unknown. The CDR3 length is 12 residues. Germline CDR1 SGHAT, CDR2 FQDESV (reference sequence). V was cut by 0 bases and J by 4 bases, with 3 bases left in between. TCRdb independently ran MiXCR on the 5' RACE reads; one entry per CDR3 protein. The sample gives about 300,000 distinct CDR3 sequences, around 8.6% of which show up once; about 3.7% is in the top ten. These data originate in a study of T cells after yellow fever vaccination. Regarding the study as a whole: When the response was secondary, it was weaker but reached its peak faster, day 5 versus 15.

The TCR was taken from a man younger than 30 who received the YFV17D yellow fever vaccine. The chain employs TRBV11-1 and TRBJ1-1; D is unclear. The sample in question was CD4+ T cells sorted from PBMCs, obtained 5 days after the yellow fever booster vaccination. This CDR3 reads CASSLASTEAFF. For the CDR3, the DNA is TGTGCCAGCAGCTTAGCGAGCACTGAAGCTTTCTTT.